This TCR beta chain emerged from a study of sequential checkpoint blockade in melanoma. About the study: Each arm's sequence ended with maintenance nivolumab. DNA from 91 pretreatment tumor samples underwent TCRβ immunosequencing.

Here immunoSEQ multiplex PCR was the method, and the copy in TCRdb shows in-frame clones only, minus some. The profile covers tens of thousands of clones, with roughly 32% appearing a single time and 1.6% taken by the ten largest. CDR3 length: 14 amino acids. CDR1 is MNHGY, CDR2 SAAAGT, per germline. Trimming took 0 bases from V and 5 from J, leaving 11 bases between them. This sample's treatment: randomized to nivolumab then ipilimumab (arm A) or the reverse (arm B). This sequence joins TRBV6-8 and TRBJ2-7; D might be TRBD1 or TRBD2, each matching 6 bases. This TCR came from a human donor with melanoma. The material sequenced was tumor tissue (inferred from file names), taken from a patient given nivolumab and ipilimumab in sequence. CDR3 region: CASSYSGGRHEQYF. In nucleotides, the CDR3 is TGTGCCAGCAGTTACTCTGGGGGGCGCCACGAGCAGTACTTC.